These 23 T cell receptor beta chains originate from one sample sequenced in a study of T cell clones after liver transplantation. Libraries were prepared by immunoSEQ multiplex PCR; TCRdb keeps only in-frame clonotypes and omits some of them. This table has some 15,000 clones, nearly 95% appearing once. The sequenced sample was CD8+ T cells from blood, obtained before liver transplant. Receptors originate from a human donor who received a liver transplant.

This chain links TRBV7-6 with TRBJ2-3, with no clear D. The V end lost 0 bases, the J end lost 2 bases, and 3 bases lay between the germline ends. Germline CDR1 reads SGHVS; CDR2 reads FNYEAQ. This CDR3 region has 13 residues. The chain's CDR3 is CASSLAATDTQYF. The CDR3 coding sequence is TGTGCCAGCAGCTTAGCGGCCACAGATACGCAGTATTTT.

The genes are TRBV5-1 and TRBJ2-3, with D perhaps matching TRBD2 (6 bases). The CDR3 length is 15 residues. Trimming took 0 bases from V and 2 from J, leaving 10 bases between them. Germline CDR1 and CDR2: SGHRS and YFSETQ. In nucleotides, the CDR3 is TGCGCCAGCAGCTTGGAGGACTACTCCACAGATACGCAGTATTTT. This encodes CASSLEDYSTDTQYF.

The chain employs TRBV9 and TRBJ2-1; 10 bases are shared with TRBD2. From germline, CDR1 is SGDLS and CDR2 YYNGEE. The V and J ends lost 7 bases and 0 bases, in that order; junction bases with no gene match: 4. This CDR3 contains 15 residues. Here the CDR3 DNA reads TGTGCCAGCTCCACTAGCGGGGTCTCCTACAATGAGCAGTTCTTC. Translation: CASSTSGVSYNEQFF.

The chain joins TRBV4-3 to TRBJ2-7; possibly TRBD2 for D (6 bases). This CDR3 has 14 residues. Trimming left V 0 bases short and J 4 bases short, with 10 bases between. Per germline, CDR1 LGHNA and CDR2 YSLEER. The CDR3: CASSQDSGVYEQYF. The CDR3 region has the DNA TGCGCCAGCAGCCAAGATTCGGGAGTGTACGAGCAGTACTTC.

CDR3 nucleotides: TGTGCCAGCAGTCCCCCGGTTCCCAGCGGTAGGGGAGATACGCAGTATTTT. Its translation: CASSPPVPSGRGDTQYF. This chain connects TRBV7-2 to TRBJ2-3; either TRBD1 or TRBD2 may fit D (5 bases each). CDR3 length equals 17 residues. The germline gives CDR1 SGHTA, CDR2 FQGNSA. Deletions cut 6 bases from V and 5 bases from J, with 24 bases between.

The chain couples TRBV7-9 to TRBJ2-7; no definite D call. The V gene's germline CDR1 is SEHNR and CDR2 FQNEAQ (reference sequence). The V end lost 6 bases, the J end lost 3 bases, and 9 bases lay between the germline ends. The CDR3 length is 12 residues. The CDR3 nucleotides are TGTGCCAGCAGTTCCCGACTCTACGAGCAGTACTTC. Encoded protein: CASSSRLYEQYF.

This rearrangement joins TRBV7-9 to TRBJ2-3; perhaps TRBD1 as D (7 bases). Germline loops: CDR1 SEHNR, CDR2 FQNEAQ (reference sequence). The CDR3 has 18 residues. V lost 3 bases to trimming and J lost 1 base, with 20 bases between them. The CDR3 loop reads CASSLGIWGDRGTDTQYF. CDR3 DNA sequence: TGTGCCAGCAGCTTGGGAATATGGGGGGACAGAGGCACAGATACGCAGTATTTT.

This chain links TRBV7-8 with TRBJ2-7; either TRBD1 or TRBD2 may fit D (6 bases each). Looked up from germline, CDR1 is SGHVS and CDR2 is FQNEAQ. This CDR3 contains 14 residues. V was shortened by 1 base and J by 2 bases, with 9 bases between the two germline ends. Written as DNA, the CDR3 is TGTGCCAGCAGCTTAGAGAGGGGGGCCTACGAGCAGTACTTC. Protein sequence: CASSLERGAYEQYF.

The chain is built from TRBV27 and TRBJ1-2; 7 bases map to TRBD1. The V gene end was trimmed by 5 bases and the J gene end by 0 bases; junction bases not matched to a gene: 9. CDR3 size: 16 residues. The germline CDR1 and CDR2 sequences are MNHEY and SMNVEV (reference sequence). CDR3 sequence (DNA): TGTGCCAGCAGTCGGTTGGGGACAGAGGCTAACTATGGCTACACCTTC. This codes for CASSRLGTEANYGYTF.

The chain uses TRBV7-9 and TRBJ2-2; D may correspond to TRBD1 or TRBD2 (5 bases each). Germline loops: CDR1 SEHNR, CDR2 FQNEAQ (reference sequence). This CDR3 comprises 13 residues. Trimming removed 1 base at V and 10 bases at J, with 10 bases between. The CDR3 DNA sequence: TGTGCCAGCAGCTTAGTCGGGGACCCGGAGCTGTTTTTT. Its protein product is CASSLVGDPELFF.

This sequence joins TRBV27 and TRBJ2-5; D may correspond to TRBD1 or TRBD2 (5 bases each). This CDR3 region has 14 residues. Trimming stripped 4 bases from V and 5 bases from J, with 14 bases between. Germline-derived CDR1 and CDR2 are MNHEY and SMNVEV (reference sequence). Written as DNA, the CDR3 is TGTGCCAGCAGTTCTGGGACGGTGCGCGAGACCCAGTACTTC. This gives the protein CASSSGTVRETQYF.

CDR3 bases: TGTGCCAGCAGTCTTGAGACAGGTTCAGCTAACTATGGCTACACCTTC. This gives the protein CASSLETGSANYGYTF. V is TRBV2 and J is TRBJ1-2; TRBD1 is a possible D gene (6 bases). The germline gives CDR1 SNHLY, CDR2 FYNNEI. CDR3 length equals 16 residues. Trimming pared 5 bases from V and 0 bases from J, leaving 16 bases between.

The chain combines TRBV15 with TRBJ2-5; D gene unclear. V shed 5 bases and J shed 2 bases, with 9 bases lying between them. Germline V gene sequence: CDR1 LNHNV, CDR2 YYDKDF (reference sequence). The CDR3 loop spans 13 amino acids. CDR3 DNA: TGTGCCACCAGCGAAGTTGAACAAGAGACCCAGTACTTC. Translation gives CATSEVEQETQYF.

By proportion, this clone is medium-sized. V and J are TRBV2 and TRBJ1-5; no reliable D call. Germline V gene lookup returns CDR1 SNHLY and CDR2 FYNNEI. The V end lost 2 bases, the J end lost 0 bases, and 5 bases lay between the germline ends. This CDR3 spans 14 amino acids. CDR3 in DNA: TGTGCCAGCAGTGAATCCTTTAGCAATCAGCCCCAGCATTTT. Translation: CASSESFSNQPQHF.

This chain uses TRBV2 with TRBJ2-4, with D possibly being TRBD1 (6 bases). Germline loops: CDR1 SNHLY, CDR2 FYNNEI. There are 14 residues in the CDR3. Trimming removed 6 bases at V and 3 bases at J, with 12 bases between. The DNA for the CDR3 is TGTGCCAGCAGGCAGGGGTTTGGCAAAAACATTCAGTACTTC. It specifies CASRQGFGKNIQYF.

This clone was observed once. The chain links TRBV30 to TRBJ2-1, with unresolved D. This CDR3 is 11 amino acids long. Deletions cut 3 bases from V and 7 bases from J, with 7 bases between. Germline CDR1 GTSNPN, CDR2 SVGIG (reference sequence). In DNA form, the CDR3 reads TGTGCCTGGAGCCAGGTAAATGAGCAGTTCTTC. Its protein product is CAWSQVNEQFF.

V is TRBV19 and J is TRBJ2-6; a weak D match, TRBD1 (7 bases). V lost 5 bases and J lost 0, with 20 bases in between. CDR1 LNHDA and CDR2 SQIVND come from the germline V gene (reference sequence). This CDR3 has 19 residues. CDR3 sequence: CASSFPGGTADSGANVLTF. The CDR3 coding sequence is TGTGCCAGTAGTTTTCCAGGGGGGACAGCTGACTCTGGGGCCAACGTCCTGACTTTC. The full variable domain, rest sourced from reference TRBV19 and TRBJ2-6, is DGGITQSPKYLFRKEGQNVTLSCEQNLNHDAMYWYRQDPGQGLRLIYYSQIVNDFQKGDIAEGYSVSREKKESFPLTVTSAQKNPTAFYLCASSFPGGTADSGANVLTFGAGSRLTVL.

This chain links TRBV10-2 with TRBJ1-5; TRBD1 might be the D (6 bases). Germline-derived CDR1 and CDR2 are WSHSY and SAAADI. Trimming took off 0 bases at V and 7 bases at J, with 13 bases between the two ends. The length of the CDR3 is 15 residues. The CDR3 spells CASSESQQGGQPQHF. The CDR3, as DNA: TGCGCCAGCAGTGAGTCTCAACAGGGAGGACAGCCCCAGCATTTT.

The V gene is TRBV13, the J gene TRBJ2-1, with 10 bases aligning to TRBD1. The CDR3 runs to 17 residues. With 5 bases clipped from V and 7 bases from J, the junction kept 14 bases outside the gene matches. Germline CDR1 reads PRHDT; CDR2 reads FYEKMQ (reference sequence). CDR3: CASSDTTGGEGGNEQFF. The CDR3 bases are TGTGCCAGCAGCGACACGACAGGGGGCGAAGGGGGTAATGAGCAGTTCTTC.

V is TRBV27 and J is TRBJ2-7, with TRBD2 identical over 9 bases. Trimming took 3 bases from V and 5 from J; bases not matched to a gene: 5. Per germline, CDR1 MNHEY and CDR2 SMNVEV (reference sequence). The CDR3 extends over 14 amino acids. CDR3 sequence (DNA): TGTGCCAGCAGTTTTGCGGGAGGGCCGGACGAGCAGTACTTC. As protein: CASSFAGGPDEQYF.

This rearrangement joins TRBV5-1 to TRBJ2-5; TRBD1 matches at 8 bases. Trimming took 4 bases from V and 2 from J; bases not matched to a gene: 7. The CDR3 is made up of 15 amino acids. In germline, CDR1 is SGHRS, CDR2 YFSETQ. CDR3 coding DNA: TGCGCCAGCAGCCTTCGGACAGGGCGGCAAGAGACCCAGTACTTC. Translation: CASSLRTGRQETQYF.

This chain links TRBV9 with TRBJ2-5; 11 bases match TRBD2. The CDR3 consists of 18 residues. V was clipped by 2 bases and J by 0 bases; unmatched bases: 9. CDR1 is SGDLS and CDR2 is YYNGEE in the germline V gene. The CDR3 coding sequence is TGTGCCAGCAGCGTCGATCCCGGGACTAGCGGTTACCAAGAGACCCAGTACTTC. It yields the protein CASSVDPGTSGYQETQYF. Full variable domain (outside the CDR3, taken from reference TRBV9 and TRBJ2-5): DSGVTQTPKHLITATGQRVTLRCSPRSGDLSVYWYQQSLDQGLQFLIQYYNGEERAKGNILERFSAQQFPDLHSELNLSSLELGDSALYFCASSVDPGTSGYQETQYFGPGTRLLVL.

The gene calls are TRBV27 and TRBJ2-1; TRBD2 agrees at 10 bases. This CDR3 region has 13 residues. In germline, CDR1 is MNHEY, CDR2 SMNVEV (reference sequence). With 7 bases clipped from V and 9 bases from J, the junction kept 6 bases outside the gene matches. In DNA form, the CDR3 reads TGTGCCAGCACGAGCGGGAGGGCGATTGAGCAGTTCTTC. This sequence encodes CASTSGRAIEQFF.